This T cell receptor (beta chain) derives from a study of vaccination effects on CD4 cells after COVID-19. Antigen-specific CD4+ T cell clonotypes were called by their expansion after viral peptide-pool culture in ViraFEST. Isolating CD4+ T cells followed 9 to 10 days of culture. Either the BNT162b2 or mRNA-1273 vaccine was given to participants in two doses. In culture with 10 IU/ml IL-2 and around 10 ug/ml peptides, PBMC were grown at a few million per well. Libraries were prepared by immunoSEQ multiplex PCR; TCRdb keeps only in-frame clonotypes and omits some of them. The sample shows some 69,000 clones, around two thirds of them seen only once. A remark on this clone: Its antigen is as yet unknown.

The V end was cut by 5 bases, the J end by 2 bases, with 10 bases between. This CDR3 contains 14 residues. From germline, CDR1 is SGHTA and CDR2 FQGNSA. Material: CD4+ T cells from PBMCs cultured with HCoV-229E spike peptides, obtained after COVID-19 vaccination. This chain links TRBV7-2 with TRBJ2-1; the D call may be TRBD1 or TRBD2 (6 bases each). The TCR comes from a human donor who received a COVID-19 vaccine. CDR3 nucleotide sequence: TGTGCCAGCAGCCGGGGGCTCACCTACAATGAGCAGTTCTTC. Its translation: CASSRGLTYNEQFF.